This T cell receptor beta chain was captured in a study of technical replicates of blood from a few donors. Produced via immunoSEQ multiplex PCR; TCRdb's table is partial and in-frame only. The sample lists roughly 79,000 clones; about 92% were seen once. CDR3 length equals 14 residues. V lost 2 bases, J lost 0 bases, and 6 bases lay in between. CDR1 is MGHRA, CDR2 YSYEKL, per germline. The gene calls are TRBV4-1 and TRBJ2-3; D unresolved. This TCR was recovered from a human donor in good health. Sequencing was carried out using T cells isolated from PBMCs. The CDR3 sequence: CASSQITSTDTQYF. The CDR3 DNA follows: TGCGCCAGCAGCCAAATTACTAGCACAGATACGCAGTATTTT.